The 20 T cell receptor beta chains given below trace back to one sample, sequenced in a study of somatic mutations in cytotoxic T cells in rheumatoid arthritis. The assay was immunoSEQ multiplex PCR, and TCRdb's table has in-frame clones only and misses some. The table records roughly 9,700 clones, about four fifths of them present only once. The sequenced sample consisted of CD8+ T cells sorted from blood. These receptor sequences come from a woman between 50 and 59 years old in good health.

This chain connects TRBV7-2 to TRBJ2-7; 9 bases agree with TRBD2. Per germline, CDR1 SGHTA and CDR2 FQGNSA. The CDR3 consists of 16 residues. V shed 6 bases, J shed 2 bases, and the junction held 11 bases outside the gene matches. The CDR3 DNA sequence: TGTGCCAGCAGATTGGGTGCTAGCGGGAATACCTACGAGCAGTACTTC. This sequence encodes CASRLGASGNTYEQYF.

The chain has TRBV27 and TRBJ2-7; 8 bases fit TRBD1. Trimming removed 0 bases from V and 5 bases from J; junction bases left unmatched: 3. The CDR3 totals 14 residues. Germline loops: CDR1 MNHEY, CDR2 SMNVEV (reference sequence). The CDR3 protein is CASSLSGQDNEQYF. The CDR3 DNA reads TGTGCCAGCAGTTTATCGGGACAGGACAACGAGCAGTACTTC.

The chain combines TRBV7-6 with TRBJ2-7; maybe TRBD1 (7 bases). The V end lost 5 bases, the J end lost 2 bases, and 22 bases lay between the germline ends. This CDR3 has 17 residues. CDR1 SGHVS and CDR2 FNYEAQ come from the germline V gene. The CDR3 nucleotides are TGTGCCAGCAGCGAATTGGTGGGGGGACAGACTCCCTACGAGCAGTACTTC. Translating gives CASSELVGGQTPYEQYF.

The chain combines TRBV6-4 with TRBJ1-1, with D possibly being TRBD1 (6 bases). The CDR3 is 14 residues long. V was pared by 3 bases and J by 4 bases, with 12 bases between. CDR1 and CDR2 from the germline V gene are MRHNA and SNTAGT. The CDR3 spells CASSERGGGTEAFF. The CDR3 DNA is TGTGCCAGCAGTGAAAGGGGAGGGGGCACTGAAGCTTTCTTT.

This rearrangement joins TRBV28 to TRBJ2-3; D might be TRBD2 (5 bases). The germline V gene has CDR1 MDHEN and CDR2 SYDVKM. V dropped 5 bases and J dropped 4 bases, with 19 bases sitting between them. The length of the CDR3 is 16 residues. Here the CDR3 DNA reads TGTGCCAGCAGTATACCGAGCCCAGTCGGGGCAGATACGCAGTATTTT. This gives the protein CASSIPSPVGADTQYF.

The chain is built from TRBV21-1 and TRBJ2-7; the D call in the table, TRBD2, was not verified against the DNA. TRBV21-1 is a pseudogene. This CDR3 region has 18 residues. The CDR3 coding sequence is TGTGCCAGCAGCACCCAAAGGCCCCTAGCGGGAGGGCCTCAAGAGCAGTACTTC. Translation: CASSTQRPLAGGPQEQYF.

The J gene is TRBJ2-3, the V gene TRBV7-3; 11 bases are a match to TRBD2. The J segment lost 0 bases and the V segment lost 4 bases, leaving 3 bases of the junction unmatched. Germline assignment: CDR1 SGHTA and CDR2 FQGTGA. The CDR3 has 16 amino acids. CDR3 coding DNA: TGTGCCAGCAGCTCCGGGACTAGCGGTAGCACAGATACGCAGTATTTT. It specifies CASSSGTSGSTDTQYF.

This rearrangement joins TRBV15 to TRBJ2-7; 10 bases line up with TRBD1. Trimming cost V 5 bases and J 6 bases; bases outside gene matches: 4. The CDR3 length is 13 residues. From germline, CDR1 is LNHNV and CDR2 YYDKDF (reference sequence). CDR3 sequence reads: CATSWGQGSEQYF. In nucleotides, the CDR3 is TGTGCCACCAGCTGGGGACAGGGGAGCGAGCAGTACTTC.

The V gene is TRBV2, the J gene TRBJ2-7; TRBD2 agrees at 14 bases. Germline V CDR1 and CDR2: SNHLY, FYNNEI. V was pared by 7 bases and J by 0 bases, with 8 bases of the junction left unmatched. The CDR3 consists of 17 residues. The CDR3 is CASIPGLAGESSYEQYF. DNA for the CDR3: TGTGCCAGCATTCCGGGACTAGCGGGAGAAAGCTCCTACGAGCAGTACTTC.

The V and J genes are TRBV11-1 and TRBJ2-5, with TRBD1 matching over 12 bases. The trim removed 5 bases at V and 7 bases at J, leaving 11 bases unmatched. The CDR3 loop spans 16 amino acids. Germline V CDR1 and CDR2: SGHAT, FQDESV (reference sequence). The CDR3 DNA sequence: TGTGCCAGCAGCCGGGGACAGGGGGCTCTAGTAGGGACCCAGTACTTC. Encoded protein: CASSRGQGALVGTQYF.

V gene TRBV27 combines with J gene TRBJ1-4; D may be TRBD1 (6 bases). Germline V gene data show CDR1 as MNHEY and CDR2 as SMNVEV (reference sequence). V lost 8 bases and J lost 8, with 18 bases in between. CDR3 length: 14 amino acids. CDR3 protein: CASGIGGALEKLFF. For the CDR3, the DNA is TGTGCCAGCGGGATCGGGGGGGCGCTAGAAAAACTGTTTTTT.

The chain recombines TRBV6-5 with TRBJ2-5, with 8 bases matching TRBD1. There are 13 residues in the CDR3. Germline lookup yields CDR1 MNHEY and CDR2 SVGAGI. Trimming cost V 7 bases and J 4 bases; bases outside gene matches: 5. The CDR3 DNA reads as TGTGCCAGCATTAGCAGGGGGCGAGAGACCCAGTACTTC. Protein product: CASISRGRETQYF.

The chain recombines TRBV19 with TRBJ2-3, with a weak D call TRBD1 (5 bases). V was cut by 1 base and J by 4 bases, with 18 bases left in between. This CDR3 comprises 17 residues. Germline assignment: CDR1 LNHDA and CDR2 SQIVND (reference sequence). CDR3 nucleotides: TGTGCCAGTAGTATAGCTGGGGCAGGATTCCCTTCAGATACGCAGTATTTT. Translating gives CASSIAGAGFPSDTQYF.

The V gene is TRBV7-9, the J gene TRBJ1-2; possible D gene TRBD1, 6 bases. Germline V gene sequence: CDR1 SEHNR, CDR2 FQNEAQ (reference sequence). Deletions cut 6 bases from V and 4 bases from J, with 15 bases between. The CDR3 runs to 14 residues. CDR3 amino acids: CASSQTGFGYGYTF. The DNA for the CDR3 is TGTGCCAGCAGTCAAACAGGGTTCGGCTATGGCTACACCTTC.

The V and J genes are TRBV2 and TRBJ1-3; TRBD1 agrees at 7 bases. This CDR3 region has 13 residues. Germline CDR1 and CDR2: SNHLY and FYNNEI. Germline trimming cut 5 bases from V and 2 bases from J; bases unmatched to any gene: 0. The CDR3 DNA follows: TGTGCCAGCAGTCAGGGGGCTGGAAACACCATATATTTT. This translates into CASSQGAGNTIYF. Variable domain in full (rest from reference TRBV2 and TRBJ1-3): EPEVTQTPSHQVTQMGQEVILRCVPISNHLYFYWYRQILGQKVEFLVSFYNNEISEKSEIFDDQFSVERPDGSNFTLKIRSTKLEDSAMYFCASSQGAGNTIYFGEGSWLTVV.

The J gene is TRBJ2-5, the V gene TRBV27, with 7 positions matching TRBD1. The DNA end is a closer match to TRBJ2-7, so the J assignment may be wrong. The CDR3 totals 12 residues. CDR1 MNHEY and CDR2 SMNVEV come from the germline V gene (reference sequence). The CDR3: CASRQGSYEQYF. For the CDR3, the DNA is TGTGCCAGCAGACAGGGGTCCTACGAGCAGTACTTC.

About this clone itself: The junction departs from germline at one end; a sequencing error may be responsible. V usage is TRBV5-6 and J usage is TRBJ2-7; D unresolved. Germline V gives CDR1 SGHDT, CDR2 YYEEEE. The CDR3 spans 12 residues. CDR3 protein: CASTLDRDEQYF. CDR3 coding DNA: TGTGCCAGCACCTTGGATCGGGACGAGCAGTACTTC.

This CDR3 reads CASSFEASGTDTQYF. As DNA, the CDR3 is TGTGCCAGCAGCTTTGAGGCTAGCGGCACAGATACGCAGTATTTT. The chain combines TRBV7-3 with TRBJ2-3, with D maybe TRBD2 (6 bases). Germline values: CDR1 SGHTA, CDR2 FQGTGA. This CDR3 has 15 residues. The germline V and J ends were trimmed by 3 bases and 1 base, with 11 bases remaining between them.

This CDR3 reads CAWSDDRGYNEQFF. CDR3 DNA: TGTGCCTGGAGTGACGACAGGGGTTACAATGAGCAGTTCTTC. The chain is built from TRBV30 and TRBJ2-1; 8 bases line up with TRBD1. V lost 1 base to trimming and J lost 4 bases; unmatched junction nucleotides: 3. The CDR3 is 14 amino acids. Germline lookup yields CDR1 GTSNPN and CDR2 SVGIG (reference sequence).

DNA for the CDR3: TGTGCCAGCAGCGTAGAGGACTGGGGCGGGGAGCTGTTTTTT. The encoded protein is CASSVEDWGGELFF. The chain uses TRBV9 and TRBJ2-2; D may be TRBD2 (5 bases). Trimming shortened V by 0 bases and J by 7 bases, and 10 bases separated the two germline ends. The CDR3 covers 14 residues. Germline V lookup: CDR1 SGDLS, CDR2 YYNGEE.